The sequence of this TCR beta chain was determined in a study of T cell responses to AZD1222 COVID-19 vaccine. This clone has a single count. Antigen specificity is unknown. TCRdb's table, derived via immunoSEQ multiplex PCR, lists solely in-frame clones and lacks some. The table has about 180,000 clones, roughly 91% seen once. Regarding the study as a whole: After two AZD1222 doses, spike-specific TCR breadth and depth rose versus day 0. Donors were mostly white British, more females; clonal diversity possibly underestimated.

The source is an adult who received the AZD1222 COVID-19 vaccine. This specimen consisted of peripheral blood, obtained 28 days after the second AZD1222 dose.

In nucleotides, the CDR3 is TGTGCCAGCAGTGGAGATAGCAGGACAGATACGCAGTATTTT. It codes for CASSGDSRTDTQYF. V is TRBV6-4 and J is TRBJ2-3; no definite D call. The CDR3 spans 14 residues. Trimming cost V 4 bases and J 3 bases, with 11 bases left between them. Germline assignment: CDR1 MRHNA and CDR2 SNTAGT.